This record covers a single T cell receptor (beta chain). The antigen remains unidentified. The donors were adults (healthy and HIV-negative) with no recent acute infections or vaccinations. Clones were sequenced by immunoSEQ multiplex PCR, and TCRdb holds only the in-frame ones, with some missing. Among 800,000 to 1,200,000 clones, 70% to 80% were seen once, and the ten largest hold approximately 0.5%. The data were taken from a study of shared clonotypes between healthy human individuals. Overall study results and limits: Sharing of clonotypes among donors was expected to vary with sequencing depth.

Trimming removed 6 bases from V and 10 bases from J; junction bases left unmatched: 6. The germline CDR1 and CDR2 sequences are MNHNY and SVGAGI (reference sequence). The CDR3 totals 13 residues. The clonotype was recovered from a man younger than 30 in good health. Some clones in this sample may be carry-over from other donors' samples. V and J are TRBV6-6 and TRBJ1-4, with 9 bases fitting TRBD1. Sequencing was carried out using memory CD4+ T cells from PBMCs. Subset meaning: CD45RA-negative fraction. This chain's CDR3 is CASRRQGGGKLFF. In DNA form, the CDR3 reads TGTGCCAGCAGGAGACAGGGGGGAGGAAAACTGTTTTTT.